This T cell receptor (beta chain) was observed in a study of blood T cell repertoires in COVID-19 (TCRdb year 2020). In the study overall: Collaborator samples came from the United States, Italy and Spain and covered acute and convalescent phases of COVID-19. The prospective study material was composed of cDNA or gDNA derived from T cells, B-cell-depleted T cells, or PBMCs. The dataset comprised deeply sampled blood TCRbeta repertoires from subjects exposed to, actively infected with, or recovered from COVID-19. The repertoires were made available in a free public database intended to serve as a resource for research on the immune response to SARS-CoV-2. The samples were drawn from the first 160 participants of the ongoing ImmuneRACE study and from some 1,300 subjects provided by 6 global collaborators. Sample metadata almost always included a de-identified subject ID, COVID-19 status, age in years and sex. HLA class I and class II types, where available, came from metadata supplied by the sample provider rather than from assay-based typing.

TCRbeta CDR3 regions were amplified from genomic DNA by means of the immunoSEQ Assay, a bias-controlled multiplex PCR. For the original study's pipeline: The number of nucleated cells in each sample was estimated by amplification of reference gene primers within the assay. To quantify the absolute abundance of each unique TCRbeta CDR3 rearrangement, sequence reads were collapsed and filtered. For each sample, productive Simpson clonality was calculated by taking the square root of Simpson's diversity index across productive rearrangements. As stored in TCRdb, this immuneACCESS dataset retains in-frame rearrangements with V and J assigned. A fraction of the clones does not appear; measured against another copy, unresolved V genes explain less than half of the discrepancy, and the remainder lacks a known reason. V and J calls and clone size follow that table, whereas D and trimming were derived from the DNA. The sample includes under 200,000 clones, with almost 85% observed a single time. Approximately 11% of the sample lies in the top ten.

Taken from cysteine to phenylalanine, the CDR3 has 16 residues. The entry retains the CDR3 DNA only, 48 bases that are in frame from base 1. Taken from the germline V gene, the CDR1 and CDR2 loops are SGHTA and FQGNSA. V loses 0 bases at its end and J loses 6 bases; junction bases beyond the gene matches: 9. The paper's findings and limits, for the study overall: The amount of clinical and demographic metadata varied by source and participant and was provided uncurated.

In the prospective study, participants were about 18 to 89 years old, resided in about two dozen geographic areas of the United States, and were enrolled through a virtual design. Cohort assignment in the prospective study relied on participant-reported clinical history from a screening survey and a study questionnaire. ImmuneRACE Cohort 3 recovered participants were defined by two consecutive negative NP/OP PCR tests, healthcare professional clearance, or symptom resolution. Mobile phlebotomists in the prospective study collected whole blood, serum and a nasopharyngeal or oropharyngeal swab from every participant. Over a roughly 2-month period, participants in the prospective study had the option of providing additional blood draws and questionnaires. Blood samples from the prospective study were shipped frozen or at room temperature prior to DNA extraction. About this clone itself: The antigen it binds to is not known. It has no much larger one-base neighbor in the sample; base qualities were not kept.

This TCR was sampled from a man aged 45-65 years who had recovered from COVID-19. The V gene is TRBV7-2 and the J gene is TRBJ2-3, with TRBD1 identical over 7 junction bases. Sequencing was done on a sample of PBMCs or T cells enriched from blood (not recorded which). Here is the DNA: TGTGCCAGCAGCTTAGCGCTGGTCCAGGGGGTGGATACGCAGTATTTT. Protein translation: CASSLALVQGVDTQYF.